These T cell receptor beta chains were read from a single sample in a study of T cell changes during pregnancy in multiple sclerosis. Using immunoSEQ multiplex PCR, the repertoire was profiled, and TCRdb retains in-frame clones only, with some absent. The sample records about 39,000 clones, about 89% being singletons. Sequenced material: CD4+ T cells from peripheral blood mononuclear cells, taken in the third trimester of pregnancy. The source of these receptors is a female donor in good health, enrolled as a control in a pregnancy study. CDR3s include the opening cysteine and the closing phenylalanine or tryptophan. A D gene is named only where the DNA matches it firmly. Only part of the rows carry a size: once, few, many, or a class if the clone is expanded.

J: TRBJ2-3; V: TRBV5-3; D: NA; length: 15; size: NA; DNA: TGTGCCAGAACCGCCAGGCTTCAAAGCACAGATACGCAGTATTTT; CDR3: CARTARLQSTDTQYF
J: TRBJ2-3; V: TRBV7-3; D: NA; length: 13; size: NA; DNA: TGTGCCAGCGCCACAGGGTTCACAGATACGCAGTATTTT; CDR3: CASATGFTDTQYF
J: TRBJ2-7; V: TRBV18; D: NA; length: 14; size: NA; DNA: TGTGCCAGCTCAGTAGGACAAGCCTCCTACGAGCAGTACTTC; CDR3: CASSVGQASYEQYF
J: TRBJ2-7; V: TRBV5-6; D: TRBD1; length: 15; size: NA; DNA: TGTGCCAGCAGCTTGGCCGGGACAGGGGACTACGAGCAGTACTTC; CDR3: CASSLAGTGDYEQYF
J: TRBJ1-2; V: TRBV5-1; D: TRBD1; length: 14; size: NA; DNA: TGCGCCAGCAGCAGGACAGGGGGGGACTATGGCTACACCTTC; CDR3: CASSRTGGDYGYTF
J: TRBJ1-4; V: TRBV6-5; D: NA; length: 15; size: once; DNA: TGTGCCAGCAGTTACTCGAAGGGGCTCGGTGAAAAACTGTTTTTT; CDR3: CASSYSKGLGEKLFF
J: TRBJ2-4; V: TRBV28; D: TRBD1; length: 15; size: NA; DNA: TGTGCCAGCAGTTCCCTAGACAGGGGCAAAAACATTCAGTACTTC; CDR3: CASSSLDRGKNIQYF
J: TRBJ1-5; V: TRBV2; D: NA; length: 13; size: NA; DNA: TGTGCCAGTAATAGACAGGGCAATCAGCCCCAGCATTTT; CDR3: CASNRQGNQPQHF
J: TRBJ2-7; V: TRBV27; D: NA; length: 14; size: once; DNA: TGTGCCTCCCAGGGGGGACCGAATATCTACGAGCAGTACTTC; CDR3: CASQGGPNIYEQYF
J: TRBJ1-2; V: TRBV30; D: NA; length: 17; size: NA; DNA: TGTGCCTGGAGTCCGATCATGGGAGGGTCCGCTGGCTATGGCTACACCTTC; CDR3: CAWSPIMGGSAGYGYTF
J: TRBJ1-5; V: TRBV7-3; D: NA; length: 12; size: NA; DNA: TGTGCCAGCAGCTTATATAATCAGCCCCAGCATTTT; CDR3: CASSLYNQPQHF
J: TRBJ2-7; V: TRBV15; D: NA; length: 15; size: NA; DNA: TGTGCCACCAGCAGAGATTTGGGCAATCCCTACGAGCAGTACTTC; CDR3: CATSRDLGNPYEQYF
J: TRBJ2-3; V: TRBV6-1; D: TRBD2; length: 15; size: NA; DNA: TGTGCCAGTATACTAGCGGGAGGGGGCACAGATACGCAGTATTTT; CDR3: CASILAGGGTDTQYF
J: TRBJ2-1; V: TRBV2; D: NA; length: 13; size: NA; DNA: TGTGCCAGCAGTGGATACCAGGGCAATGAGCAGTTCTTC; CDR3: CASSGYQGNEQFF
J: TRBJ1-2; V: TRBV4-2; D: NA; length: 22; size: NA; DNA: TGTGCCAGCAGCCAAGATTCCAGGACGGTATTTCGGCCGAAACGGGCGGGCTATGGCTACACCTTC; CDR3: CASSQDSRTVFRPKRAGYGYTF
J: TRBJ1-2; V: TRBV27; D: TRBD1; length: 13; size: NA; DNA: TGTGCCAGCAGTCGTGACAGGGTCTCTGGCTACACCTTC; CDR3: CASSRDRVSGYTF
J: TRBJ2-3; V: TRBV2; D: NA; length: 11; size: NA; DNA: TGTGCCAGTACGGGAACAGATACGCAGTATTTT; CDR3: CASTGTDTQYF
J: TRBJ2-5; V: TRBV5-1; D: NA; length: 16; size: NA; DNA: TGCGCCAGCAGCTTTTTCGGGAGATTGGACCAAGAGACCCAGTACTTC; CDR3: CASSFFGRLDQETQYF
J: TRBJ2-3; V: TRBV6-6; D: NA; length: 16; size: NA; DNA: TGTGCCAGCAGTATCTTGCGGGTTTCTAGCACAGATACGCAGTATTTT; CDR3: CASSILRVSSTDTQYF
J: TRBJ1-1; V: TRBV11-3; D: TRBD1; length: 16; size: NA; DNA: TGTGCCAGCAGCCCCGGACAGGGGCGACCTAACACTGAAGCTTTCTTT; CDR3: CASSPGQGRPNTEAFF
J: TRBJ1-2; V: TRBV11-2; D: NA; length: 12; size: NA; DNA: TGTGCCAGCAGCTTGCAGGGGTATGGCTACACCTTC; CDR3: CASSLQGYGYTF
J: TRBJ1-1; V: TRBV2; D: TRBD1; length: 11; size: NA; DNA: TGTGCCAGCATCCAACAGGGGAAAGCTTTCTTT; CDR3: CASIQQGKAFF
J: TRBJ2-2; V: TRBV5-4; D: TRBD1; length: 15; size: NA; DNA: TGTGCCAGCGGCTTAAGGACAGGGGGCACCGGGGAGCTGTTTTTT; CDR3: CASGLRTGGTGELFF
J: TRBJ2-5; V: TRBV7-3; D: TRBD2; length: 16; size: NA; DNA: TGTGCCAGCAGCTTAGAACTAGCGGGGAGGTCTGGGACCCAGTACTTC; CDR3: CASSLELAGRSGTQYF
J: TRBJ1-1; V: TRBV19; D: TRBD1; length: 14; size: NA; DNA: TGTGCCAGTACCCTCAGGGGGCTGGGGACTGAAGCTTTCTTT; CDR3: CASTLRGLGTEAFF
J: TRBJ1-1; V: TRBV5-4; D: NA; length: 17; size: NA; DNA: TGTGCCAGCAGCATCGGACGAGGTGGGGGGATGAACACTGAAGCTTTCTTT; CDR3: CASSIGRGGGMNTEAFF
J: TRBJ1-1; V: TRBV2; D: NA; length: 13; size: NA; DNA: TGTGCCAGCAGGGCTCTCATGAACACTGAAGCTTTCTTT; CDR3: CASRALMNTEAFF
J: TRBJ1-3; V: TRBV7-2; D: TRBD1; length: 16; size: few; DNA: TGTGCCAGCAGCACCTGGACAGGTTTCTCTGGAAACACCATATATTTT; CDR3: CASSTWTGFSGNTIYF
J: TRBJ1-5; V: TRBV6-5; D: NA; length: 12; size: NA; DNA: TGTGCCAGCACCCCCCCGAGGCAGCCCCAGCATTTT; CDR3: CASTPPRQPQHF
J: TRBJ2-7; V: TRBV27; D: TRBD2; length: 15; size: NA; DNA: TGTGCCAGCAGGCCACTAGCGGACAGCTCCTACGAGCAGTACTTC; CDR3: CASRPLADSSYEQYF
J: TRBJ1-2; V: TRBV30; D: NA; length: 13; size: once; DNA: TGTGCCTGGAGTGTCCAGGGGAGCTATGGCTACACCTTC; CDR3: CAWSVQGSYGYTF
J: TRBJ2-1; V: TRBV4-2; D: NA; length: 16; size: NA; DNA: TGTGCCAGCAGCCAAGAGACCGGGAGTTCCTACAATGAGCAGTTCTTC; CDR3: CASSQETGSSYNEQFF
J: TRBJ1-1; V: TRBV30; D: NA; length: 13; size: NA; DNA: TGTGCCTGGAGCCTCGTGGCTCAGGCTGAAGCTTTCTTT; CDR3: CAWSLVAQAEAFF
J: TRBJ2-7; V: TRBV6-1; D: NA; length: 13; size: NA; DNA: TGTGCCAGCAGCCCCAGACAGGTTGCGGAGCAGTACTTC; CDR3: CASSPRQVAEQYF
J: TRBJ1-4; V: TRBV5-6; D: NA; length: 15; size: NA; DNA: TGTGCCAGCAGCTTGGGGGCTTGGGTTGGTGATAGACTGTTTTTT; CDR3: CASSLGAWVGDRLFF
J: TRBJ2-3; V: TRBV30; D: NA; length: 15; size: NA; DNA: TGTGCCTGGAGTGTAAGAGGGTACGGGGCAGATACGCAGTATTTT; CDR3: CAWSVRGYGADTQYF
J: TRBJ1-1; V: TRBV2; D: TRBD1; length: 14; size: NA; DNA: TGTGCCAGCAGGGGGGACAGGGGGAACACTGAAGCTTTCTTT; CDR3: CASRGDRGNTEAFF
J: TRBJ2-3; V: TRBV2; D: TRBD2; length: 20; size: NA; DNA: TGTGCCAGCAGTAAACCCGGACTAGCGGGAGTGAGAGCGTTGACAGATACGCAGTATTTT; CDR3: CASSKPGLAGVRALTDTQYF
J: TRBJ2-1; V: TRBV2; D: TRBD1; length: 14; size: NA; DNA: TGTGCCAGCGCGACAGGGGGCGAGTACAATGAGCAGTTCTTC; CDR3: CASATGGEYNEQFF
J: TRBJ1-2; V: TRBV5-6; D: NA; length: 16; size: NA; DNA: TGTGCCAGCAGCTCACTCGACATAGGGGGAAGGGAAGGCTACACCTTC; CDR3: CASSSLDIGGREGYTF
J: TRBJ1-4; V: TRBV5-1; D: TRBD1; length: 15; size: NA; DNA: TGCGCCAGCAGCCCCCGGCCCGGACAGGCAGAAAAACTGTTTTTT; CDR3: CASSPRPGQAEKLFF